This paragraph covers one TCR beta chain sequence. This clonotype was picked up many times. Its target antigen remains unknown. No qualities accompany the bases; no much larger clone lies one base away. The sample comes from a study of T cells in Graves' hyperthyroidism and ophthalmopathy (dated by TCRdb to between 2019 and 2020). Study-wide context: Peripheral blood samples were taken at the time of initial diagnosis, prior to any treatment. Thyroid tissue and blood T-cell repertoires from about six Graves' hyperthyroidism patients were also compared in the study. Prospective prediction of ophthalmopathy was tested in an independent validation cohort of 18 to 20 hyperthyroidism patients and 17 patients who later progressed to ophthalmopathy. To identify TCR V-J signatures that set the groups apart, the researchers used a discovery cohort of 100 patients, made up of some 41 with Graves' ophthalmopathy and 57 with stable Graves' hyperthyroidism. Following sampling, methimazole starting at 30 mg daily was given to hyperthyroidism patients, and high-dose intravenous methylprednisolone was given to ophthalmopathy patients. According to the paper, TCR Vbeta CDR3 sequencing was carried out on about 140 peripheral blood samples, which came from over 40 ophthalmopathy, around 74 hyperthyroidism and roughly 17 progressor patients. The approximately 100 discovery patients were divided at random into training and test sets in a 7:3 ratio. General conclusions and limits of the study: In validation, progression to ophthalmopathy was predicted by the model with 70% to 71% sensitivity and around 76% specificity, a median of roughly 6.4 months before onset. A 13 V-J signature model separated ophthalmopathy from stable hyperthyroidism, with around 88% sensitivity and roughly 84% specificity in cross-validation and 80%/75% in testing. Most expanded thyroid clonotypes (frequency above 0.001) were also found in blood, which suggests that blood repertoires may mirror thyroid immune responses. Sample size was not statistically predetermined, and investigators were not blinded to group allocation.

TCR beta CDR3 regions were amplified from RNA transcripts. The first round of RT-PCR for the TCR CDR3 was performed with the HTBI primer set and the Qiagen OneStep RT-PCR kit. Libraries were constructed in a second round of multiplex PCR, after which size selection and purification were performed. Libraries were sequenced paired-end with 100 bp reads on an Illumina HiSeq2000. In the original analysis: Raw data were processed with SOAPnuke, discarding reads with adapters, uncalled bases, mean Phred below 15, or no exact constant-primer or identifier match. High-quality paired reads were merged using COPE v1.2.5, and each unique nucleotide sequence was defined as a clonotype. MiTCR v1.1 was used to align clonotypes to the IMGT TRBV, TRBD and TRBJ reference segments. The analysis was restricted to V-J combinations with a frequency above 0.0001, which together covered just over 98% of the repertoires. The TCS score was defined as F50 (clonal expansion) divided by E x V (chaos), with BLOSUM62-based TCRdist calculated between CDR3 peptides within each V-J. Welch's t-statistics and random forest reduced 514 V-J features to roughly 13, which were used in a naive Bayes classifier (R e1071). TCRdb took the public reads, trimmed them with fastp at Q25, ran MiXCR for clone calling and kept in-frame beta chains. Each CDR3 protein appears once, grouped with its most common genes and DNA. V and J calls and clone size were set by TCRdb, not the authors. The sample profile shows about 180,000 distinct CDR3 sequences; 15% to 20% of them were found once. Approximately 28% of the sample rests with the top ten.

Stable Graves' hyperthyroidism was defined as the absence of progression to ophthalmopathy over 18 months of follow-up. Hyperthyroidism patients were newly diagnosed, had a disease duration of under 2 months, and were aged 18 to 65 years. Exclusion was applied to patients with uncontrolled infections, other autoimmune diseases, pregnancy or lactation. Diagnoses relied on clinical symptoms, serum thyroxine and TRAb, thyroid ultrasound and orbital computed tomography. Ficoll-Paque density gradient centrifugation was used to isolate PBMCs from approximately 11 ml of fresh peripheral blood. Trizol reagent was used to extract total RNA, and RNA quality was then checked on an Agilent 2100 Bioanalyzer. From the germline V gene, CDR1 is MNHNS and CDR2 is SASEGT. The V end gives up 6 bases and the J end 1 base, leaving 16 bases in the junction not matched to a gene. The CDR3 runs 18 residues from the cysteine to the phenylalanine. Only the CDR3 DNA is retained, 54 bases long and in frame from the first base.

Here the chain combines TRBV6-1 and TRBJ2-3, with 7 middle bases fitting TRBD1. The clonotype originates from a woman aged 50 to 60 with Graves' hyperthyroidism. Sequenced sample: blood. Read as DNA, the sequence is TGTGCCAGCAGATCAAGGACAGGACGGACTGGGGGCACAGATACGCAGTATTTT. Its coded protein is CASRSRTGRTGGTDTQYF.